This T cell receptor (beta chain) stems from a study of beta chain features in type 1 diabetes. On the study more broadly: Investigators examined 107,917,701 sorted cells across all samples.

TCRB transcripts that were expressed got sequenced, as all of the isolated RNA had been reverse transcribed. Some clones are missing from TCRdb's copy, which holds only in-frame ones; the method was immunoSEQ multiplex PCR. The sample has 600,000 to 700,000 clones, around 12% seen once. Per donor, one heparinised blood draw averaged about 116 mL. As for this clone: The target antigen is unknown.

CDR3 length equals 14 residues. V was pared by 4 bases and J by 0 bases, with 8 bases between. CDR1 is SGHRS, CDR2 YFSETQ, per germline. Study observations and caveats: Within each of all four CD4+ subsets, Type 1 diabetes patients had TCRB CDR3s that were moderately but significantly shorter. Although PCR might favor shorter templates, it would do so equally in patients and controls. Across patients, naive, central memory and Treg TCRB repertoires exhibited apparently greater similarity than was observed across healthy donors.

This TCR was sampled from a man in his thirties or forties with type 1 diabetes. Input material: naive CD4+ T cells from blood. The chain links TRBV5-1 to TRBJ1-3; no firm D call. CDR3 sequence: CASSETSSGNTIYF. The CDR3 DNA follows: TGCGCCAGCAGCGAGACTAGCTCTGGAAACACCATATATTTT.